This T cell receptor (beta chain) was found in a study of PD-1 blockade in classical Hodgkin lymphoma. The time point here: newly diagnosed, previously untreated cHL patient sample. Here immunoSEQ multiplex PCR was the method, and the copy in TCRdb shows in-frame clones only, minus some. The sample has about 20,000 clones, more than 80% seen once. The CDR3 extends over 14 amino acids. Germline V gene sequence: CDR1 SGHTA, CDR2 FQGNSA. With 1 base removed from V and 2 bases from J, the gap between germline ends came to 6 bases. Sequencing used peripheral blood mononuclear cells (PBMCs). The chain couples TRBV7-2 to TRBJ1-5; D gene uncertain. The TCR comes from a human donor with classical Hodgkin lymphoma. The CDR3 DNA is TGTGCCAGCAGCTTAGAGGGAGGCAATCAGCCCCAGCATTTT. Amino acid sequence: CASSLEGGNQPQHF.